This T cell receptor beta chain was sequenced during a study of blood T cell repertoires in COVID-19. Study at large: Samples taken during acute and convalescent COVID-19 were collected in the United States, Italy and Spain. The cDNA or gDNA used as material had been derived from T cells, B-cell-depleted T cells, or PBMCs.

Germline V gene data show CDR1 as SGHRS and CDR2 as YFSETQ. This CDR3 region has 16 residues. The V end lost 4 bases, the J end lost 5 bases, and 18 bases lay between the germline ends. Study processing details: How many nucleated cells were present was estimated from reference gene primer amplification. The repertoire was sequenced with immunoSEQ multiplex PCR; TCRdb's copy has only in-frame clones and lacks some. V and J calls and clone size are given by that table; D and trimming were obtained from the DNA. The repertoire holds 50,000 to 65,000 clones, with approximately 85% as singletons. The gene calls are TRBV5-1 and TRBJ2-2, with D possibly being TRBD1 (7 bases). The clonotype was recovered from a human donor in a cohort sampled during active COVID-19. The sample consisted of peripheral blood. The CDR3 bases are TGCGCCAGCAGCCCGACAGGACAGGCGGGGACCGGGGAGCTGTTTTTT. Encoded protein: CASSPTGQAGTGELFF.